This is a list of T cell receptor beta chains from one sample in a study of siplizumab effects on memory and regulatory T cells. Sequencing used immunoSEQ multiplex PCR; TCRdb keeps in-frame clones, though not all of them. Of about 100,000 clones in the sample, 75% to 95% were seen once. Sequences were obtained from CD4+ T cells sorted from blood. These receptors were taken from a human donor in good health. The CDR3 runs from the conserved cysteine through the conserved F or W.

>TRBJ2-2|TRBV9
CASSVDPRGLAGNTGELFF
>TRBJ2-3|TRBV5-1
CASSASGSTDTQYF
>TRBJ1-4|TRBV2
CASSSSGQTNEKLFF
>TRBJ2-1|TRBV18
CASSLTTSGGYNEQFF
>TRBJ2-7|TRBV4-3
CASSRETLSNGNEQYF
>TRBJ2-3|TRBV7-9
CASSPSITDTQYF
>TRBJ1-5|TRBV28
CASSFGQKRSVQPQHF
>TRBJ2-1|TRBV5-1
CASTVDPSSYNEQFF
>TRBJ1-1|TRBV10-3
CAISRGQLNTEAFF
>TRBJ2-7|TRBV5-1
CASSSGTGALYEQYF
>TRBJ1-2|TRBV6-1
CASSEQSYYGYTF
>TRBJ1-3|TRBV9
CASSARDSWLSGNTIYF
>TRBJ2-3|TRBV6-4
CASSPLARITDTQYF
>TRBJ1-2|TRBV27
CASSLGRGDYGYTF
>TRBJ1-2|TRBV11-2
CASSLEPTGITGYTF
>TRBJ2-5|TRBV7-2
CASTSRTSGLQETQYF
>TRBJ2-2|TRBV6-5
CAAERQTYTGELFF
>TRBJ2-5|TRBV6-1
CASSATGTTQETQYF
>TRBJ2-2|TRBV9
CASSVDLSLTGELFF
>TRBJ2-7|TRBV12-5
CASWDSTYEQYF
>TRBJ1-5|TRBV7-9
CASSGTGNQPQHF
>TRBJ1-2|TRBV27
CASSLRARLGESGYGYTF
>TRBJ1-1|TRBV6-5
CASSYGENTEAFF
>TRBJ1-1|TRBV6-6
CASSYVQQVSTEAFF
>TRBJ1-5|TRBV7-9
CASSLDGDRSNQPQHF
>TRBJ2-1|TRBV11-2
CASSLDLAAEQFF